These 2 T cell receptor beta chains share one sample of origin, sequenced in a study of T cell responses to AZD1222 COVID-19 vaccine. Profiling relied on immunoSEQ multiplex PCR, and the TCRdb table lists in-frame clones only, not all of them. The data contain around 90,000 clones, 65% to 90% of them singletons. This specimen consisted of peripheral blood, obtained on day 0 of AZD1222 vaccination. The receptors here all came from an adult in good health.

This sequence joins TRBV2 and TRBJ1-6; tentatively, D is TRBD1 (5 bases). Per germline, CDR1 SNHLY and CDR2 FYNNEI. There are 15 residues in the CDR3. Trimming took 6 bases from V and 10 from J, leaving 19 bases between them. Written as DNA, the CDR3 is TGTGCCAGCAGGGGGCGGCAGGTATCAGGGTCACCCCTCCACTTT. Its translation: CASRGRQVSGSPLHF.

The chain couples TRBV25-1 to TRBJ2-1; tentatively, D is TRBD2 (6 bases). CDR1 and CDR2 (germline): MGHDK, SYGVNS. Trimming removed 0 bases from V and 5 bases from J, with 11 bases in between. The length of the CDR3 is 15 residues. The CDR3 sequence: CASSEYGEVHNEQFF. CDR3 DNA: TGTGCCAGCAGTGAATACGGGGAGGTCCACAATGAGCAGTTCTTC.